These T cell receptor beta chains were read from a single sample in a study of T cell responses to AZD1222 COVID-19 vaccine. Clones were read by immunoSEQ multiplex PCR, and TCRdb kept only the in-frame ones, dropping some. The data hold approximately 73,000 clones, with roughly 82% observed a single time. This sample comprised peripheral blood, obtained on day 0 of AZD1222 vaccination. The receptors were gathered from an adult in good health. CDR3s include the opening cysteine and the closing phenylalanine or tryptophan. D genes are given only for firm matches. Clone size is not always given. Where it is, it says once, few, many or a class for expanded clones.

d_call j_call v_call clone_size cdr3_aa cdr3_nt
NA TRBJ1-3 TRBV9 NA CASSVGGNSGNTIYF TGTGCCAGCAGCGTAGGAGGGAACTCTGGAAACACCATATATTTT
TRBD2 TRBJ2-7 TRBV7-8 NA CASSLTSGPSYEQYF TGTGCCAGCAGCTTAACTAGCGGGCCTTCCTACGAGCAGTACTTC
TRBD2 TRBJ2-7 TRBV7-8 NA CASSPRGEESQYEQYF TGTGCCAGCAGCCCGCGGGGGGAGGAGTCGCAATACGAGCAGTACTTC
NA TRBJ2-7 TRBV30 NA CAWERGNEGYEQYF TGTGCCTGGGAACGGGGGAACGAGGGGTACGAGCAGTACTTC
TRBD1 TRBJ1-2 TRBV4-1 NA CASSRDRDYYGYTF TGCGCCAGCAGCCGCGACAGGGATTACTATGGCTACACCTTC
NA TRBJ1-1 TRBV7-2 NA CASSLAGNQPEAFF TGTGCCAGCAGCTTAGCCGGGAACCAACCTGAAGCTTTCTTT
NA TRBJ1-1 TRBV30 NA CAWSDGHETEAFF TGTGCCTGGAGTGACGGACACGAGACTGAAGCTTTCTTT
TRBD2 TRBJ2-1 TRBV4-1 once CASSQWATSVYLFF TGCGCCAGCAGCCAATGGGCGACTAGCGTGTATCTGTTCTTC
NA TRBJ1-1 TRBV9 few CASSVGLGDTEAFF TGTGCCAGCAGCGTAGGGCTAGGGGACACTGAAGCTTTCTTT
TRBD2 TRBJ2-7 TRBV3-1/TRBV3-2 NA CASSPDRAYQVSGGYEQYF TGTGCCAGCAGCCCAGACCGAGCGTACCAGGTCAGCGGGGGCTACGAGCAGTACTTC
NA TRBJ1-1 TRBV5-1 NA CASSLGPGNTEAFF TGCGCCAGCAGCTTGGGACCGGGGAACACTGAAGCTTTCTTT
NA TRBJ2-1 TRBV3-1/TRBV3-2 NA CASSQAPQSYNEQFF TGTGCCAGCAGCCAAGCTCCACAATCCTACAATGAGCAGTTCTTC
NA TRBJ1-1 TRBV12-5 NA CASGRDNINTEAFF TGTGCTAGTGGTCGGGACAACATTAACACTGAAGCTTTCTTT
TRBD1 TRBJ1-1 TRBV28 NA CASSLGGQGAGNTEAFF TGTGCCAGCAGTTTAGGAGGACAGGGGGCAGGGAACACTGAAGCTTTCTTT
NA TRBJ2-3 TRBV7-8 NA CASSLGSGRAWGDTQYF TGTGCCAGCAGCTTAGGGTCTGGGCGGGCCTGGGGAGATACGCAGTATTTT
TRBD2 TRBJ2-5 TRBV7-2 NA CASSRTSLETQYF TGTGCCAGCAGCCGGACTAGCCTGGAGACCCAGTACTTC
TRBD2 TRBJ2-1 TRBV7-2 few CASKRTSGRRGEQFF TGTGCCAGCAAAAGGACTAGCGGGAGGAGAGGTGAGCAGTTCTTC
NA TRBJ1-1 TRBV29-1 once CSVKTGGAEAFF TGCAGCGTCAAGACAGGAGGGGCTGAAGCTTTCTTT
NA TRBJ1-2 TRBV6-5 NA CASRAPPGGNYGYTF TGTGCCAGCAGAGCCCCCCCCGGGGGTAACTATGGCTACACCTTC
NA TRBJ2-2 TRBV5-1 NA CASSLRDTGELFF TGCGCCAGCAGCTTGCGTGACACCGGGGAGCTGTTTTTT